This T cell receptor beta chain is from a study of T cell responses to AZD1222 COVID-19 vaccine. Whole-study results and caveats: The sample set comprised mostly white British donors with more females, and clonal diversity was possibly underestimated. Baseline seropositivity occurred in only six AZD1222 recipients.

Comment on this clone: Its antigen remains unknown.

TCRdb's copy holds only in-frame clones and misses some; the assay was immunoSEQ multiplex PCR. The sample lists roughly 97,000 clones, around nine tenths seen once, with around 20% in the top ten. V gave up 3 bases and J gave up 4 bases, with 13 bases separating them. CDR3 length: 15 amino acids. CDR1 SGDLS and CDR2 YYNGEE come from the germline V gene. The sequences come from peripheral blood, collected on day 0 of AZD1222 vaccination. The chain joins TRBV9 to TRBJ2-2; D may be TRBD1 (5 bases). The receptor was isolated from an adult in good health. This chain's CDR3 is CASSARGPFTGELFF. Written as DNA, the CDR3 is TGTGCCAGCAGCGCAAGGGGCCCTTTCACCGGGGAGCTGTTTTTT. The full variable domain, its missing parts supplied by reference TRBV9 and TRBJ2-2, is DSGVTQTPKHLITATGQRVTLRCSPRSGDLSVYWYQQSLDQGLQFLIQYYNGEERAKGNILERFSAQQFPDLHSELNLSSLELGDSALYFCASSARGPFTGELFFGEGSRLTVL.